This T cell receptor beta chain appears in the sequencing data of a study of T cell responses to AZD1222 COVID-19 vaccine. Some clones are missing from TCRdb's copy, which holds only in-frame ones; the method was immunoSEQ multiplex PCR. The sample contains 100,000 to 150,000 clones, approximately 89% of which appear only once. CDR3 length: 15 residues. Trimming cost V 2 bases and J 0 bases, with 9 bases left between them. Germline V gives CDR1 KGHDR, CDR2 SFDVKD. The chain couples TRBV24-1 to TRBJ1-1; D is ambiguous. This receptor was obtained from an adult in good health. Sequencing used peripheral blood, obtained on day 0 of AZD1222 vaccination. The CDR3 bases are TGTGCCACCAGTGATTCGGCCAGAATGAACACTGAAGCTTTCTTT. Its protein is CATSDSARMNTEAFF.